The 32 T cell receptor beta chains reported below all come from one sample, sequenced in a study of radiotherapy plus CTLA-4 blockade in lung cancer. Method: immunoSEQ multiplex PCR; TCRdb's copy keeps in-frame clones and lacks some. The table includes around 80,000 clones, less than 90% detected once. Sequencing was performed on peripheral blood, taken from a patient treated with radiotherapy plus ipilimumab. These receptors came from a human donor with non-small cell lung cancer who had stable disease on radiotherapy plus ipilimumab.

This clone came up a few times. The chain recombines TRBV2 with TRBJ1-1, with D possibly being TRBD1 (5 bases). The CDR3 extends over 14 amino acids. Germline V CDR1 and CDR2: SNHLY, FYNNEI. The V end was cut by 3 bases, the J end by 5 bases, with 13 bases between. CDR3 loop: CASSEGRGRTEAFF. CDR3 DNA: TGTGCCAGCAGTGAGGGACGGGGGAGAACTGAAGCTTTCTTT.

The chain employs TRBV5-1 and TRBJ2-2; D not resolved. V lost 3 bases and J 4 bases, leaving 16 bases between the germline ends. The CDR3 sequence is 16 residues long. Germline assignment: CDR1 SGHRS and CDR2 YFSETQ. DNA of the CDR3: TGCGCCAGCAGCTCCCCCACTGGGCAGTCCACCGGGGAGCTGTTTTTT. It translates to CASSSPTGQSTGELFF.

The V and J genes are TRBV11-2 and TRBJ1-2; a possible D gene is TRBD1 (6 bases). The CDR3 runs to 15 residues. Germline lookup yields CDR1 SGHAT and CDR2 FQNNGV. The V end was cut by 1 base, the J end by 8 bases, with 17 bases between. The CDR3 sequence: CASSLADSPLGGYTF. DNA of the CDR3: TGTGCCAGCAGCTTAGCGGACAGTCCCCTGGGCGGCTACACCTTC.

V usage is TRBV5-6 and J usage is TRBJ1-1, with D hard to call. Germline assignment: CDR1 SGHDT and CDR2 YYEEEE. V was cut by 9 bases and J by 1 base, with 10 bases left in between. This CDR3 is 12 amino acids long. Here the CDR3 reads CATHLGNTEAFF. In DNA, the CDR3 is TGTGCCACCCACCTAGGGAACACTGAAGCTTTCTTT.

This sequence joins TRBV5-4 and TRBJ1-6; weak D call: TRBD1 (5 bases). Trimming cost V 4 bases and J 5 bases, with 10 bases left between them. Per the germline V gene, CDR1 is SGHNT and CDR2 is YYREEE (reference sequence). The length of the CDR3 is 14 residues. The CDR3 nucleotides are TGTGCCAGCAGCGCGGACATAGATAATTCACCCCTCCACTTT. Protein product: CASSADIDNSPLHF.

A word on this clone: Mismatch with germline at one junction end may stem from a read error. The rearrangement uses TRBV7-7 and TRBJ2-1; D remains unclear. Germline V gene data show CDR1 as SSHAT and CDR2 as FNYEAQ (reference sequence). This CDR3 is 14 amino acids long. The CDR3 DNA sequence: TGTGCTAGCAGCCCGGGCCTCTGGGACAATGAGCAGTTCTTC. Translation gives CASSPGLWDNEQFF.

V and J are TRBV4-2 and TRBJ2-1; 8 bases fit TRBD2. V lost 0 bases, J lost 6 bases, and 4 bases stayed unmatched. The CDR3 covers 15 residues. Looked up from germline, CDR1 is LGHNA and CDR2 is YNFKEQ. CDR3 amino acids: CASSQETSGVNEQFF. The CDR3 DNA follows: TGTGCCAGCAGCCAAGAAACTAGCGGCGTCAATGAGCAGTTCTTC.

This chain joins TRBV28 and TRBJ2-7; perhaps TRBD1 as D (6 bases). The V and J ends lost 5 bases and 2 bases respectively, with 16 bases between them. The CDR3 consists of 15 residues. Germline V gene lookup returns CDR1 MDHEN and CDR2 SYDVKM. For the CDR3, the DNA is TGTGCCAGCAGTAGCGGACAGTCCGCCGCCTACGAGCAGTACTTC. Translated, it gives CASSSGQSAAYEQYF.

This rearrangement joins TRBV10-2 to TRBJ1-2, with a tentative D call TRBD1 (5 bases). CDR3 length: 14 residues. Trimming pared 0 bases from V and 13 bases from J, leaving 18 bases between. Germline V gene lookup returns CDR1 WSHSY and CDR2 SAAADI. Here the CDR3 reads CASSESTTLGGGTF. The DNA of the CDR3 is TGCGCCAGCAGTGAGTCGACGACGCTCGGGGGAGGCACCTTC.

The V call is TRBV27, the J call TRBJ2-5; D gene uncertain. The CDR3 covers 15 residues. V shed 5 bases and J shed 2 bases, with 15 bases lying between them. CDR1 is MNHEY, CDR2 SMNVEV, per germline (reference sequence). The CDR3 DNA reads TGTGCCAGCAGTCCGCTCATAAACCAACAAGAGACCCAGTACTTC. Protein sequence: CASSPLINQQETQYF.

Worth noting for this clone: Sequence at one end of the junction differs from germline and may be a read error. This chain connects TRBV7-8 to TRBJ1-6; 10 positions agree with TRBD1. Germline assignment: CDR1 SGHVS and CDR2 FQNEAQ. The CDR3 contains 14 residues. The CDR3 DNA sequence: TGTGCCAGCAGCTTCGGGACAGGGGTTTCACCCCCCCACTTT. It encodes CASSFGTGVSPPHF.

The chain uses TRBV14 and TRBJ2-3; possible D gene TRBD2, 5 bases. Deletions cut 4 bases from V and 3 bases from J, with 11 bases between. CDR1 and CDR2 from the germline V gene are SGHDN and FVKESK. The CDR3 has 14 residues. The CDR3 DNA follows: TGTGCCAGCAGCCGCGAAAGAGGGACAGATACGCAGTATTTT. Translated: CASSRERGTDTQYF.

This chain links TRBV5-7 with TRBJ2-7; TRBD2 might be the D (5 bases). TRBV5-7 has ORF status, its function being uncertain. V shed 4 bases and J shed 0 bases, with 11 bases lying between them. This CDR3 has 14 amino acids. The CDR3, as DNA: TGTGCCAGCAGCCTGGACTCCCTCTCCTACGAGCAGTACTTC. Amino acid sequence: CASSLDSLSYEQYF.

J is TRBJ1-1 and V is TRBV30, with 8 bases that match TRBD1. Losses at the gene ends were 3 bases for V and 4 bases for J; bases not matched to a gene: 7. The CDR3 consists of 14 residues. Germline V gene sequence: CDR1 GTSNPN, CDR2 SVGIG (reference sequence). The CDR3 spells CAWRVTGGLTEAFF. CDR3 DNA sequence: TGTGCCTGGAGGGTTACAGGGGGGCTCACTGAAGCTTTCTTT.

The rearrangement joins TRBV7-8 to TRBJ2-5; TRBD2 agrees at 10 bases. Judging by the DNA end, TRBJ2-7 fits better; the J call may be wrong. Germline values: CDR1 SGHVS, CDR2 FQNEAQ. There are 14 residues in the CDR3. In DNA, the CDR3 is TGTGCCAGCAGGCTAGCGGGAGTCATTTACGAGCAGTACTTC. It codes for CASRLAGVIYEQYF.

V gene TRBV21-1 combines with J gene TRBJ2-1; the table names TRBD1, a call not compared with the DNA. TRBV21-1 has pseudogene status. The CDR3 contains 15 residues. The CDR3 is CASSKAPGTAIEQFF. CDR3 nucleotides: TGTGCCAGCAGCAAAGCCCCCGGGACAGCAATCGAGCAGTTCTTC.

The chain carries TRBV7-2 and TRBJ2-7; TRBD1 or TRBD2 may be the D gene (6 bases each). The ends were cut back, 4 bases at V and 0 bases at J, with 13 bases in the middle. Per germline, CDR1 SGHTA and CDR2 FQGNSA. The CDR3 loop spans 15 amino acids. The DNA for the CDR3 is TGTGCCAGCAGCTGGCGGGACACCGCCTCCTACGAGCAGTACTTC. Its protein product is CASSWRDTASYEQYF.

This rearrangement joins TRBV5-1 to TRBJ2-3; D is perhaps TRBD1 (6 bases). Germline CDR1 SGHRS, CDR2 YFSETQ. V lost 4 bases, J lost 1 base, and 13 bases lay in between. CDR3 length: 15 residues. CDR3 DNA: TGCGCCAGCAGCGCTGGGGGCCTGGGCACAGATACGCAGTATTTT. Protein product: CASSAGGLGTDTQYF.

The chain is built from TRBV2 and TRBJ1-2; D is undetermined. The CDR3 runs 14 residues. Trimming left V 6 bases short and J 0 bases short, with 11 bases between. Germline lookup yields CDR1 SNHLY and CDR2 FYNNEI. Here the CDR3 DNA reads TGTGCCAGCAGGCGAGACGGAGCTAACTATGGCTACACCTTC. Translating gives CASRRDGANYGYTF.

The rearrangement links TRBV5-1 to TRBJ2-7; 9 positions match TRBD2. V gave up 1 base and J gave up 0 bases; unmatched junction bases: 8. This CDR3 spans 17 amino acids. Germline lookup yields CDR1 SGHRS and CDR2 YFSETQ. CDR3 bases: TGCGCCAGCAGCTTGACCATAGCGGGAGATAGCTCCTACGAGCAGTACTTC. Translation gives CASSLTIAGDSSYEQYF.

The V gene is TRBV28, the J gene TRBJ2-5; 7 positions agree with TRBD2. The V gene end was trimmed by 8 bases and the J gene end by 5 bases; junction bases not matched to a gene: 14. The CDR3 totals 15 residues. The germline CDR1 and CDR2 sequences are MDHEN and SYDVKM. The CDR3 region has the DNA TGTGCCAGCGGGGGGGGAGGTAGCCCCTCGGAGACCCAGTACTTC. Translation: CASGGGGSPSETQYF.

This clone occurred a few times. The genes are TRBV7-3 and TRBJ1-1; D might be TRBD1 (6 bases). Trimming pared 0 bases from V and 4 bases from J, leaving 12 bases between. Germline lookup yields CDR1 SGHTA and CDR2 FQGTGA. The CDR3 sequence is 15 residues long. The CDR3 is CASSLTAQGSTEAFF. The CDR3 coding sequence is TGTGCCAGCAGCTTAACAGCCCAGGGGTCCACTGAAGCTTTCTTT.

This chain links TRBV28 with TRBJ1-5, with unresolved D. Trimming took 6 bases from V and 6 from J, leaving 15 bases between them. The CDR3 loop spans 14 amino acids. From germline, CDR1 is MDHEN and CDR2 SYDVKM. The CDR3 is CASSLTERIQPQHF. As DNA, the CDR3 is TGTGCCAGCAGCCTCACCGAACGCATTCAGCCCCAGCATTTT. The whole variable domain, remainder taken from reference TRBV28 and TRBJ1-5, is DVKVTQSSRYLVKRTGEKVFLECVQDMDHENMFWYRQDPGLGLRLIYFSYDVKMKEKGDIPEGYSVSREKKERFSLILESASTNQTSMYLCASSLTERIQPQHFGDGTRLSIL.

The chain joins TRBV5-6 to TRBJ1-6, with D unresolved. Germline V gene sequence: CDR1 SGHDT, CDR2 YYEEEE. Trimming cost V 1 base and J 3 bases, with 11 bases left between them. This CDR3 has 16 amino acids. CDR3 coding DNA: TGTGCCAGCAGCTTGATCAACACCTTCTATAATTCACCCCTCCACTTT. It encodes CASSLINTFYNSPLHF.

This clone is a singleton in its sample. The chain combines TRBV28 with TRBJ1-1; 9 bases are shared with TRBD1. The V segment lost 3 bases and the J segment 0 bases; nucleotides outside the gene matches: 5. CDR1 is MDHEN, CDR2 SYDVKM, per germline. The CDR3 runs 16 residues. The CDR3 nucleotides are TGTGCCAGCAGTTTTATTTACAGGGGGCTGAACACTGAAGCTTTCTTT. This translates into CASSFIYRGLNTEAFF.

The rearrangement joins TRBV18 to TRBJ1-1; TRBD1 aligns across 7 bases. V lost 1 base, J lost 6 bases, and 2 bases stayed unmatched. This CDR3 contains 13 residues. The germline V gene encodes CDR1 KGHSH and CDR2 LQKENI. The CDR3 loop reads CASSPQGAPEAFF. CDR3 nucleotides: TGTGCCAGCTCACCACAGGGGGCCCCTGAAGCTTTCTTT.

In its sample, this clone was seen a few times. The rearrangement uses TRBV28 and TRBJ2-1, with 8 nucleotides matching TRBD2. After removal of 3 bases from V and 4 bases from J, the junction contained 11 bases not matched to a gene. The length of the CDR3 is 17 residues. From germline, CDR1 is MDHEN and CDR2 SYDVKM. Here the CDR3 DNA reads TGTGCCAGCAGTTTTAGAGGACTAGCAGACCGTTACAATGAGCAGTTCTTC. As protein: CASSFRGLADRYNEQFF.

The chain couples TRBV11-2 to TRBJ2-1, with 8 bases matching TRBD2. The CDR3 totals 16 residues. V was pared by 0 bases and J by 6 bases, with 7 bases of the junction left unmatched. The germline gives CDR1 SGHAT, CDR2 FQNNGV. CDR3 sequence reads: CASSLDIAGGTNEQFF. The DNA for the CDR3 is TGTGCCAGCAGCTTAGATATCGCGGGAGGCACCAATGAGCAGTTCTTC.

In the case of this clone: Given the absence of the conserved phenylalanine or tryptophan at the CDR3 end, a read error is likely. The V call is TRBV7-2, the J call TRBJ1-1; possibly TRBD1 for D (5 bases). Trimming left V 5 bases short and J 0 bases short, with 13 bases between. This CDR3 spans 15 amino acids. Germline lookup yields CDR1 SGHTA and CDR2 FQGNSA. CDR3 region: CASSARKGLNTEAFI. CDR3 in DNA: TGTGCCAGCAGCGCCCGAAAGGGGTTGAACACTGAAGCTTTCATT.

The chain has TRBV7-2 and TRBJ2-5, with TRBD2 matching over 8 bases. Judging by the DNA end, TRBJ2-7 fits better; the J call may be wrong. CDR1 is SGHTA, CDR2 FQGNSA, per germline. This CDR3 is built from 14 residues. The CDR3 loop is CASSLSGGSYEQYF. In DNA form, the CDR3 reads TGTGCCAGCAGCTTAAGCGGGGGCTCGTACGAGCAGTACTTC.

The CDR3 DNA reads as TGTGCCAGCAGCCCCTCCTCTTGGGAGCAGTACTTC. Residues: CASSPSSWEQYF. The chain links TRBV7-2 to TRBJ2-7; D is ambiguous. The CDR3 sequence is 12 residues long. Germline CDR1 reads SGHTA; CDR2 reads FQGNSA. Between the trimmed V and J ends, which lost 5 bases and 7 bases, there was a span of 12 bases.

The chain combines TRBV19 with TRBJ1-1; TRBD1 aligns across 7 bases. The CDR3 runs to 15 residues. V shed 0 bases, J shed 6 bases, and the junction held 7 bases outside the gene matches. Germline values: CDR1 LNHDA, CDR2 SQIVND (reference sequence). The chain's CDR3 is CASSIEPGGSAEAFF. Here the CDR3 DNA reads TGTGCCAGTAGTATAGAACCAGGGGGGAGCGCTGAAGCTTTCTTT.